Listed here is a single TCR beta chain. Its recognized antigen is unknown. No base quality information exists; no much larger clone differs at one position. The collaborating institutions used their own protocols to collect whole blood in K2EDTA tubes. For TCRbeta analysis, collaborators shipped samples in one of three forms: frozen whole blood, isolated PBMCs, or DNA extracted from either of those sample types. The immunoSEQ Assay, a bias-controlled multiplex PCR, was used to amplify TCRbeta CDR3 regions from genomic DNA. The authors' analysis ran thus. Within the assay, amplification of reference gene primers was used to estimate how many nucleated cells each sample contained. Sequence reads were collapsed and filtered to measure the absolute abundance of every unique TCRbeta CDR3 rearrangement. For each sample, productive Simpson clonality was calculated as the square root of Simpson's diversity index across productive rearrangements. Entries here come from immuneACCESS through TCRdb and include only in-frame sequences with V and J called. Some clones fail to appear in such tables; in the studies checked, an unresolved V gene covers under half of the shortfall, and the cause of the remainder is unknown. V, J and clone size were drawn from that table, and D and trimming were deduced from the DNA. This sample comprises about 130,000 clones, roughly 90% of them detected only once. The ten largest clones take up approximately 2% of the sample.

The V and J ends are trimmed by 1 base and 2 bases, leaving 11 bases between them. Sequences SGHDN (CDR1) and FVKESK (CDR2) are obtained from the germline V gene. The cysteine opens and the phenylalanine closes a CDR3 of 15 amino acids. Only the CDR3 part of the read is kept: 45 bases, read in frame from the first base. These data originate in a study of blood T cell repertoires in COVID-19 (dated by TCRdb to 2018 to 2021). As for the study more broadly: Collaborator samples came from the United States, Italy and Spain and covered acute and convalescent phases of COVID-19. The repertoires were made available in a free public database intended to serve as a resource for research on the immune response to SARS-CoV-2. Subjects who had been exposed to COVID-19, were actively infected with it, or had recovered from it provided the deeply sampled blood TCRbeta repertoires that made up the dataset. The prospective study material was composed of cDNA or gDNA derived from T cells, B-cell-depleted T cells, or PBMCs. Sample metadata almost always included a de-identified subject ID, COVID-19 status, age in years and sex. HLA class I and class II types, where available, came from metadata supplied by the sample provider rather than from assay-based typing. Samples came from the ongoing ImmuneRACE study (first 160 participants) plus 1,254 subjects from 6 global collaborators.

The full study reports these points: Clinical and demographic metadata were provided uncurated, with the amount varying by source and participant.

This receptor chain uses TRBV14 and TRBJ1-1; the D gene assignment is ambiguous. The source is a man aged 65 to 79 with active COVID-19. The source material was peripheral blood. The CDR3 loop reads CASSQVAGYNTEAFF. In nucleotide form, the sequence is TGTGCCAGCAGCCAAGTTGCGGGCTATAACACTGAAGCTTTCTTT.